This TCR beta chain is drawn from a study of monozygotic twins with inflammatory bowel disease. Following a re-call of the 5' RACE reads, TCRdb has one entry per CDR3 protein and lacks DNA. The sample has about 380,000 distinct CDR3 sequences; the top ten hold 2% to 3%. Germline V CDR1 and CDR2: LGHNA, YSLEER. The CDR3 extends over 13 amino acids. The sample taken for sequencing was blood. This TCR came from a human donor with ulcerative colitis or Crohn's disease, or a healthy co-twin of an affected twin (not recorded which). The chain carries TRBV4-3 and TRBJ2-6; TCRdb indicates TRBD1, and absent DNA this call remains unverified. The CDR3 loop is CASSGSGANVLTF.